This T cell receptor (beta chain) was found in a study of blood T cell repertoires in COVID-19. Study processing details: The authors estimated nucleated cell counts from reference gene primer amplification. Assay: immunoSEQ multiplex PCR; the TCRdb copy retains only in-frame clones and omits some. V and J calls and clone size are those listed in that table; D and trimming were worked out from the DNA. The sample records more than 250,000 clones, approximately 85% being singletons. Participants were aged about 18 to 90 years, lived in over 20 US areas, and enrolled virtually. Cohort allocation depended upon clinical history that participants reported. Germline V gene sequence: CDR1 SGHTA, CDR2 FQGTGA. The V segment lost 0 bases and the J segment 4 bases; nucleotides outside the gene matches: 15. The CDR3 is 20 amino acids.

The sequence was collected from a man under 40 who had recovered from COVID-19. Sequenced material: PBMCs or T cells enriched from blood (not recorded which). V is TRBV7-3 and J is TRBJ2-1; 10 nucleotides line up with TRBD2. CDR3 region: CASSLTALRAGGPPYNEQFF. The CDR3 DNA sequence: TGTGCCAGCAGCTTAACCGCCCTTCGAGCGGGGGGGCCTCCGTACAATGAGCAGTTCTTC.